The clone carrying this T cell receptor (beta chain) was recorded at least ten times. The data were taken from a study of T-cell reconstitution after alpha-beta-depleted transplantation in children. Germline CDR1 reads MNHNS; CDR2 reads SASEGT. CDR3 length: 15 amino acids. The germline V and J ends were trimmed by 5 bases and 0 bases, with 11 bases remaining between them. Preparation of the TCRbeta library was carried out with unique molecular identifiers. TCRdb reanalysed the PCR reads using MiXCR and keeps one entry per CDR3 protein. The sample includes about 290,000 distinct CDR3 sequences, around 10% of them seen just once.

The sequence derives from a boy under two years old with acute myeloid leukemia, due to receive a stem cell transplant. The sequences come from PBMCs, collected before TCRalphabeta/CD19-depleted stem cell transplant. The V call is TRBV6-1, the J call TRBJ2-1; D possibly uses TRBD1 or TRBD2 (5 bases each). CDR3 nucleotides: TGTGCCAGCAGTCCCGGGGCAAGCTCCTACAATGAGCAGTTCTTC. Its protein product is CASSPGASSYNEQFF.